This is a list of T cell receptor beta chains from one sample in a study of T cells in Graves' hyperthyroidism and ophthalmopathy. TCRdb reanalysed the multiplex PCR reads using MiXCR and keeps one entry per CDR3 protein. The top ten clones hold under 25% of a sample with around 400,000 distinct CDR3 sequences, roughly 15% of them seen once. Source material: blood. These receptors were obtained from a woman aged 55-69 years with Graves' ophthalmopathy. The CDR3 runs from the conserved cysteine through the conserved F or W. The size entry is marked missing in some rows and otherwise reads once, few, many or a size class.

>many|TRBJ2-7|TRBV10-3
CAISARGSAYEQYF
>few|TRBJ1-1|TRBV19
CASSIRGGSAFF
>many|TRBJ2-5|TRBV28
CASRAPGSGETQYF
>many|TRBJ2-7|TRBV27
CASRANSAEQYF
>many|TRBJ2-1|TRBV29-1
CSVGGLDNEQFF
>NA|TRBJ1-1|TRBV6-1
CASRPGQKNTEAFF
>NA|TRBJ1-1|TRBV18
CASSPSEGGGGPNTEAFF
>few|TRBJ2-3|TRBV6-1
CASRTRGLVGDTQYF
>many|TRBJ2-1|TRBV6-1
CASSVRDRGYNEQFF
>many|TRBJ2-2|TRBV2
CASSIRTENTGELFF
>many|TRBJ2-4|TRBV7-2
CASSSAPRGNIQYF
>many|TRBJ1-2|TRBV12-3/TRBV12-4
CASSLQRTGLSYGYTF
>NA|TRBJ1-3|TRBV29-1
CSVETANSGNTIYF
>few|TRBJ2-7|TRBV27
CASSLVRGDEQYF
>NA|TRBJ1-6|TRBV12-3/TRBV12-4
CASSLNRNNSPLHF
>many|TRBJ2-7|TRBV7-2
CASSPAQPPYEQYF
>many|TRBJ2-1|TRBV11-2
CASSLAGNYNEQFF
>many|TRBJ2-3|TRBV28
CASSLRGHALNTQYF
>NA|TRBJ2-1|TRBV14
CASSQDTGLPNEQFF
>NA|TRBJ2-2|TRBV5-6
CASSPRGLLTGELFF
>many|TRBJ2-1|TRBV6-2/TRBV6-3
CASSYSASGSPPNEQFF
>NA|TRBJ2-5|TRBV19
CASSMEAGGETQYF
>NA|TRBJ2-7|TRBV19
CASSADRGAYEQYF
>NA|TRBJ1-1|TRBV18
CASSPRQGSSSTEAFF
>NA|TRBJ2-1|TRBV9
CASSVEAGVGDNEQFF
>NA|TRBJ2-3|TRBV5-1
CASSHPGTSEVTQYF
>few|TRBJ1-4|TRBV29-1
CSVVGQGINEKLFF
>many|TRBJ2-2|TRBV2
CASSEKSLASNTGELFF
>many|TRBJ2-2|TRBV2
CASSDPRGQGNTGELFF
>few|TRBJ2-2|TRBV19
CASSPRQGRGGELFF
>many|TRBJ2-3|TRBV6-1
CASTNLGKDTQYF
>few|TRBJ2-1|TRBV18
CASSLLQGMEDEQFF
>many|TRBJ2-2|TRBV11-2
CASSLVRGITNTGELFF
>many|TRBJ2-7|TRBV28
CASTKPYGQGGPNEQYF
>many|TRBJ2-1|TRBV12-3/TRBV12-4
CASSLAGGGRHNEQFF
>NA|TRBJ2-3|TRBV28
CASSLQRGRAGGDTQYF
>NA|TRBJ2-7|TRBV7-2
CASSQDTGSFEQYF
>many|TRBJ1-1|TRBV7-9
CASSERDRGWGTEAFF
>few|TRBJ2-1|TRBV29-1
CSVAGAGEQFF
>many|TRBJ2-7|TRBV5-5
CASSLEWNSNYEQYF
>many|TRBJ2-1|TRBV28
CASTSLAGLYNEQFF
>many|TRBJ2-7|TRBV7-2
CASSLGGSGSGYEQYF
>many|TRBJ2-7|TRBV6-1
CASRGATSYEQYF
>many|TRBJ2-3|TRBV5-1
CASSLLAGAGDTQYF